One T cell receptor (beta chain) is described in this entry. Its matching antigen is unknown. Method: immunoSEQ multiplex PCR; TCRdb's copy keeps in-frame clones and lacks some. This sample has approximately 93,000 clones, with 89% found just once. Germline CDR1 and CDR2: LNHDA and SQIVND (reference sequence). V lost 1 base to trimming and J lost 7 bases, with 14 bases between them. The CDR3 is 15 amino acids. The data stem from a study of T cell responses to AZD1222 COVID-19 vaccine. Findings of the study overall: It should be noted that donors were predominantly white British and more often female, and clonal diversity was possibly underestimated.

The sequencing used peripheral blood, collected 28 days after the second AZD1222 dose. This chain uses TRBV19 with TRBJ1-5; D not resolved. This clonotype was obtained from an adult who received the AZD1222 COVID-19 vaccine. The CDR3 DNA reads TGTGCCAGTAGTATAGGAAAGGGAGGGAGGCAGCCCCAGCATTTT. Amino acids: CASSIGKGGRQPQHF.